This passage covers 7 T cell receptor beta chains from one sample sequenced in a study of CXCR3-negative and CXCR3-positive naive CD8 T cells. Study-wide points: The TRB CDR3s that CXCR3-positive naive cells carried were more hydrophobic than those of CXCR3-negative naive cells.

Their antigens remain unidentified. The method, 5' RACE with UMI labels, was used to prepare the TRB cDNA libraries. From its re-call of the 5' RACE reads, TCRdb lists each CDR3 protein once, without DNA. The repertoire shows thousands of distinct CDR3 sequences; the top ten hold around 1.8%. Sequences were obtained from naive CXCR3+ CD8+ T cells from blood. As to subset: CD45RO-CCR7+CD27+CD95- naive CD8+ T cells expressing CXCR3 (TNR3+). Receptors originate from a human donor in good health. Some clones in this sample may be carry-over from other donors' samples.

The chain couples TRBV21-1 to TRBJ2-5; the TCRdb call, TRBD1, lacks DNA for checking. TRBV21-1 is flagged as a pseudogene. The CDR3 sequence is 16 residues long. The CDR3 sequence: CASSRPGTGVAETQYF.

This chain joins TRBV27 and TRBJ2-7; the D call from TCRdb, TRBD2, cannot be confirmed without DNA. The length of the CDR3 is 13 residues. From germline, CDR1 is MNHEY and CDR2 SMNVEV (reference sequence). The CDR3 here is CASSLGTLYEQYF.

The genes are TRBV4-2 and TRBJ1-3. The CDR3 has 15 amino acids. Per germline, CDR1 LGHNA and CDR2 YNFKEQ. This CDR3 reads CASSQRSGSGNTIYF.

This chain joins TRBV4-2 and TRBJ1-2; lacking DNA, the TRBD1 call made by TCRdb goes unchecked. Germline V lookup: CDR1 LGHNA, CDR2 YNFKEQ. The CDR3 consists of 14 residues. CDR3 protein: CASSQEGDQYGYTF.

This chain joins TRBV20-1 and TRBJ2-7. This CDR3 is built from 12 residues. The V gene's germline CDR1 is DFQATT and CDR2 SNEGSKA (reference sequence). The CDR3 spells CSARDQGYEQYF.

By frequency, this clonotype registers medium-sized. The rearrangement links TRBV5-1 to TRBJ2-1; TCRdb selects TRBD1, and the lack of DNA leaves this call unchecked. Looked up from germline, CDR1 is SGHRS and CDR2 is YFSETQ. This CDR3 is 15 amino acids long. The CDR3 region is CASAPGTGGIDEQFF.

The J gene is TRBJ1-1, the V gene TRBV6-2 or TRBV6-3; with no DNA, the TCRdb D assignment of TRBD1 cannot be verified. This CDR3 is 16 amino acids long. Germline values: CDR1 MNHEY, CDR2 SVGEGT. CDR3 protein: CASSYSVSTGRTEAFF.